This T cell receptor beta chain was retrieved from a study of early T cells in non-severe SARS-CoV-2 infection. V shed 3 bases and J shed 9 bases, with 18 bases lying between them. The CDR3 extends over 15 amino acids. Germline V gives CDR1 KGHSH, CDR2 LQKENI. TCRdb passed the 5' RACE reads through MiXCR, listing each CDR3 protein once. The sample lists 40,000 to 55,000 distinct CDR3 sequences, roughly 4.2% occurring once. This clonotype was detected ten times or more. The sequenced sample consisted of whole blood. This receptor was obtained from an adult who was a healthcare worker with PCR-confirmed SARS-CoV-2 infection or an uninfected control (not recorded which). J is TRBJ1-3 and V is TRBV18; D remains ambiguous. CDR3 DNA: TGTGCCAGCTCACCCCAACGGCCTAGCTATGCCACCATATATTTT. Its protein product is CASSPQRPSYATIYF.